The 15 T cell receptor beta chains given below trace back to one sample, sequenced in a study of blood T cell repertoires in COVID-19. Clones were sequenced by immunoSEQ multiplex PCR, and TCRdb holds only the in-frame ones, with some missing. Here the sample spans about 300,000 clones, around 84% being singletons. The sequenced sample consisted of PBMCs or T cells enriched from blood (not recorded which). Receptor source: a young man who had recovered from COVID-19.

The rearrangement links TRBV5-4 to TRBJ2-5; D is unclear. Trimming shortened V by 3 bases and J by 5 bases, and 17 bases separated the two germline ends. CDR1 is SGHNT and CDR2 is YYREEE in the germline V gene (reference sequence). The CDR3 is 15 amino acids. The CDR3 DNA is TGTGCCAGCAGCTCGACCGCTGCGGTAAGGGAGACCCAGTACTTC. Translating it yields CASSSTAAVRETQYF.

The chain couples TRBV10-3 to TRBJ2-5, with 9 bases that match TRBD1. Germline V CDR1 and CDR2: ENHRY, SYGVKD. V lost 4 bases, J lost 5 bases, and 5 bases stayed unmatched. This CDR3 spans 14 amino acids. The CDR3 nucleotides read TGTGCCATCAGTGGGACAGGGGCGGGCGAGACCCAGTACTTC. Residues: CAISGTGAGETQYF.

The chain is built from TRBV5-8 and TRBJ2-1, with 7 bases matching TRBD1. Germline CDR1 is SGHTS and CDR2 is YDEGEE. There are 15 residues in the CDR3. The V segment lost 4 bases and the J segment 6 bases; nucleotides outside the gene matches: 10. The CDR3 bases are TGTGCCAGCAGCCGATCCTGGGACAGCAGCAATGAGCAGTTCTTC. This sequence encodes CASSRSWDSSNEQFF. Using reference TRBV5-8 and TRBJ2-1 for the parts outside the CDR3, the full variable domain is EAGVTQSPTHLIKTRGQQATLRCSPISGHTSVYWYQQALGLGLQFLLWYDEGEERNRGNFPPRFSGRQFPNYSSELNVNALELEDSALYLCASSRSWDSSNEQFFGPGTRLTVL.

This rearrangement joins TRBV7-6 to TRBJ2-1, with 13 bases aligning to TRBD2. The CDR3 has 16 residues. The germline CDR1 and CDR2 sequences are SGHVS and FNYEAQ. The V segment lost 2 bases and the J segment 5 bases; nucleotides outside the gene matches: 3. The CDR3 DNA reads TGTGCCAGCAGCTTACTGGGACTAGCGGGAAACAATGAGCAGTTCTTC. Translation: CASSLLGLAGNNEQFF.

This clone was observed a few times. The genes are TRBV3-1 (or the pseudogene TRBV3-2) and TRBJ2-2; D call uncertain. V was clipped by 1 base and J by 2 bases, with 14 bases between them. Per germline, CDR1 LGHDT and CDR2 YNNKEL (reference sequence). The CDR3 is 17 residues long. DNA for the CDR3: TGTGCCAGCAGCCAAGTCTCCTCTCCAGTAAACACCGGGGAGCTGTTTTTT. Protein sequence: CASSQVSSPVNTGELFF.

The chain couples TRBV7-2 to TRBJ2-4; the D is unclear. Germline V gene sequence: CDR1 SGHTA, CDR2 FQGNSA. The CDR3 loop spans 13 amino acids. V lost 6 bases to trimming and J lost 5 bases, with 11 bases between them. This CDR3 reads CASRPTQENIQYF. The CDR3 nucleotides read TGTGCCAGCAGACCTACTCAAGAAAACATTCAGTACTTC.

The V call is TRBV11-2, the J call TRBJ1-3; D not certain. This CDR3 contains 14 residues. From germline, CDR1 is SGHAT and CDR2 FQNNGV. Trimming cost V 5 bases and J 2 bases, with 10 bases left between them. The CDR3 loop is CASSRYSTGNTIYF. The DNA of the CDR3 is TGTGCCAGCAGCCGGTACAGTACTGGAAACACCATATATTTT.

V usage is TRBV5-8 and J usage is TRBJ2-7, with D maybe TRBD2 (6 bases). Germline values: CDR1 SGHTS, CDR2 YDEGEE. V was trimmed by 1 base and J by 0 bases, leaving 17 bases between them. This CDR3 is 17 amino acids long. As DNA, the CDR3 is TGTGCCAGCAGCTTGCCGACTGCGGGAACCGGCTCCTACGAGCAGTACTTC. Its translation: CASSLPTAGTGSYEQYF.

The J gene is TRBJ2-5, the V gene TRBV6-2 or TRBV6-3; TRBD2 matches at 7 bases. Trimming cost V 5 bases and J 7 bases; bases outside gene matches: 4. The CDR3 contains 12 residues. Per the germline V gene, CDR1 is MNHEY and CDR2 is SVGEGT. CDR3 sequence reads: CASSGLVATQYF. For the CDR3, the DNA is TGTGCCAGCAGTGGACTAGTGGCGACCCAGTACTTC.

The CDR3: CASSLGLAGGPLGEQYF. The DNA for the CDR3 is TGTGCCAGCAGTTTAGGTCTAGCGGGGGGGCCTCTTGGTGAGCAGTACTTC. The gene calls are TRBV27 and TRBJ2-7; 12 nucleotides agree with TRBD2. V was clipped by 2 bases and J by 7 bases; unmatched bases: 12. Germline lookup yields CDR1 MNHEY and CDR2 SMNVEV (reference sequence). The CDR3 contains 17 residues.

This chain connects TRBV6-1 to TRBJ1-4; 8 bases map to TRBD1. Germline CDR1 MNHNS, CDR2 SASEGT. V gave up 0 bases and J gave up 5 bases; unmatched junction bases: 5. The CDR3 has 16 amino acids. The CDR3 DNA sequence: TGTGCCAGCAGTGAAGCCCCAGGGGGCGCGAATGAAAAACTGTTTTTT. This gives the protein CASSEAPGGANEKLFF.

The chain recombines TRBV2 with TRBJ1-4; tentative D call: TRBD1 (6 bases). Trimming shortened V by 0 bases and J by 8 bases, and 10 bases separated the two germline ends. CDR1 and CDR2 from the germline V gene are SNHLY and FYNNEI. CDR3 length: 14 residues. This CDR3 reads CASSEARGGEKLFF. DNA of the CDR3: TGTGCCAGCAGTGAAGCCAGGGGTGGGGAAAAACTGTTTTTT.

The chain joins TRBV27 to TRBJ1-6, with D tentatively TRBD1 (6 bases). CDR3 length: 15 amino acids. The germline CDR1 and CDR2 sequences are MNHEY and SMNVEV (reference sequence). The ends were cut back, 1 base at V and 5 bases at J, with 9 bases in the middle. This chain's CDR3 is CASSLYEGDNSPLHF. Written as DNA, the CDR3 is TGTGCCAGCAGTTTATATGAGGGGGATAATTCACCCCTCCACTTT.

The J gene is TRBJ2-5, the V gene TRBV7-7; 9 nucleotides match TRBD2. Unmatched junction bases numbered 13, after V lost 10 bases and J lost 7 bases. This CDR3 has 14 amino acids. The V gene's germline CDR1 is SSHAT and CDR2 FNYEAQ (reference sequence). The CDR3 nucleotides are TGTGCCACCTCCAGACTAGCGGTGCAGGGGACCCAGTACTTC. Translation gives CATSRLAVQGTQYF.

This clone was recorded once. V is TRBV11-2 and J is TRBJ2-7; D uncertain. The germline V gene has CDR1 SGHAT and CDR2 FQNNGV. V was shortened by 3 bases and J by 0 bases, with 9 bases between the two germline ends. The length of the CDR3 is 14 residues. CDR3 residues: CASSLSRSSYEQYF. CDR3 nucleotide sequence: TGTGCCAGCAGCTTGAGCAGGTCCTCCTACGAGCAGTACTTC.